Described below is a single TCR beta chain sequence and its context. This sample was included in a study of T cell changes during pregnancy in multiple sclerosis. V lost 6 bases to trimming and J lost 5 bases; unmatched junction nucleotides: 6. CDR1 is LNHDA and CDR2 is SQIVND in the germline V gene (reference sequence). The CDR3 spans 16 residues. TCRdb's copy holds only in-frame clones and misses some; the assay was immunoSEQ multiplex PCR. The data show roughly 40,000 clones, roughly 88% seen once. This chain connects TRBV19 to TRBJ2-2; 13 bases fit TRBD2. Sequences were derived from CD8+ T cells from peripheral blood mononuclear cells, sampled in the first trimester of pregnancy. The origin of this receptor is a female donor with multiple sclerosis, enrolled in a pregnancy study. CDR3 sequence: CASSQGLAGVTGELFF. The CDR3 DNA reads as TGTGCCAGTAGCCAAGGACTAGCGGGGGTTACCGGGGAGCTGTTTTTT.